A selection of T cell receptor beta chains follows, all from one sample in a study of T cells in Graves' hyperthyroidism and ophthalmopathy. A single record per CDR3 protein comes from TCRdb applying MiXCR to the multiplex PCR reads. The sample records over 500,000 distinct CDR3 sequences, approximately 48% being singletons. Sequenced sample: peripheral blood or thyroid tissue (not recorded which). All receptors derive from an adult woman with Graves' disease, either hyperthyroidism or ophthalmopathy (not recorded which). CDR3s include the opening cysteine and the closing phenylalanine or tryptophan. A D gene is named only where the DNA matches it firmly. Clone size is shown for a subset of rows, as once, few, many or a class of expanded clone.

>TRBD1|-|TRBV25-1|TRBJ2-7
TGTGCCAGCAGCCCCCGGACAGGTCCGCCGGCGCAGTACTTC
CASSPRTGPPAQYF
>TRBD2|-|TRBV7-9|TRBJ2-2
TGTGCCAGCAGCTCCCAGCGGGAATCTTCCGGGGAGCTGTTTTTT
CASSSQRESSGELFF
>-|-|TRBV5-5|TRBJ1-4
TGTGCCAGCAGCTCAACAGGGTACTATGCAACTAATGAAAAACTGTTTTTT
CASSSTGYYATNEKLFF
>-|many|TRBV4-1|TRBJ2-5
TGCGCCAGCAGCCAAGTAGGTGTAGGGCACTGGCAAGAGACCCAGTACTTC
CASSQVGVGHWQETQYF
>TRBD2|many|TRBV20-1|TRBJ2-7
TGCAGCCCCACTAGCGGGACTTACGAGCAGTACTTC
CSPTSGTYEQYF
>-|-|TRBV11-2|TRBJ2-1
TGTGCCAGCAGCCGGGCAGGGACTGAGCAGTTCTTC
CASSRAGTEQFF
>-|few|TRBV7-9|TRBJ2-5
TGTGCCAGCAGCTTAGTGTGGAAAGAGACCCAGTACTTC
CASSLVWKETQYF
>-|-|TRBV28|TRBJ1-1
TGTGCCAGCAAGATGGGTAACACGATGAACACTGAAGCTTTCTTT
CASKMGNTMNTEAFF
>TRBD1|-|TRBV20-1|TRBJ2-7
TGCAGTGCTCATCCCCAGGACAGGGTCTACGAGCAGTACTTC
CSAHPQDRVYEQYF
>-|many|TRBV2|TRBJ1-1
TGTGCCAGCAGCCAGCTGAGTTCAAACACTGAAGCTTTCTTT
CASSQLSSNTEAFF
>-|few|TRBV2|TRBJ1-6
TGTGCCAGCAGAAGTAGATCCTATAATTCACCCCTCCACTTT
CASRSRSYNSPLHF
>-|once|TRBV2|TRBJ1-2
TGTGCCAGCCTGAGGGGGTCGGTGAACTATGGCTACACCTTC
CASLRGSVNYGYTF
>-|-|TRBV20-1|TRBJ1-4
TGCAGTGCTAGGGGAAACTATGAAAAACTGTTTTTT
CSARGNYEKLFF
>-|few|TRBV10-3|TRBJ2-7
TGTGCCATCAGCCAGTCCTACGAGCAGTACTTC
CAISQSYEQYF
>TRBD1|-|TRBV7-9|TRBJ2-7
TGTGCCAGCAGATGGACAGGTGGTACGGGCGAGCAGTACTTC
CASRWTGGTGEQYF
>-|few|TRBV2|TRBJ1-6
TGTGCCAGCAGTTCCCAAACCGATCCGATAGGGGGGTCCTATAATTCACCCCTCCACTTT
CASSSQTDPIGGSYNSPLHF
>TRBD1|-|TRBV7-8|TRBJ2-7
TGTGCCAGCAGCTCCGTTCAGGGGGCTCGTTACTACGAGCAGTACTTC
CASSSVQGARYYEQYF
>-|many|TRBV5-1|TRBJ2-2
TGCGCCAGCAGCTTGGATGGGGAAACCGGGGAGCTGTTTTTT
CASSLDGETGELFF
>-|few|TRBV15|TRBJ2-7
TGTGCCACGGGTGCGGGCCTGACATACGAGCAGTACTTC
CATGAGLTYEQYF
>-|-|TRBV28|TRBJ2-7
TGTGCCAGCAGTTTCCCGATGGGGGCTGGCTTTAACGAGCAGTGCTTC
CASSFPMGAGFNEQCF
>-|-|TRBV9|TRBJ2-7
TGTGCCAGCAGTTCCGGACACGGAATTTCCGAGCAGTACTTC
CASSSGHGISEQYF
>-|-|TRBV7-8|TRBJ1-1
TGTGCCAGCAGCTTAGCAGAGATAACTGGAGCTTTCTTT
CASSLAEITGAFF
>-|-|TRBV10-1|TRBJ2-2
TGCGCCAGCGGAGGAGCGAACACCGGGGAGCTGTTTTTT
CASGGANTGELFF
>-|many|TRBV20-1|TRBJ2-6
TGCAGTGCTACGCCCCAAAAAAGGTCTGGGGCCAACGTCCTGACTTTC
CSATPQKRSGANVLTF
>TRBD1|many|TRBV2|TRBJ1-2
TGTGCCAGCAGGGCTACAGGGGACTATGGCTACACCTTC
CASRATGDYGYTF
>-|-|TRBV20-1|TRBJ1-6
TGCAGTGCTCGGGCCCACCATTATAATTCACCCCTCCACTTT
CSARAHHYNSPLHF
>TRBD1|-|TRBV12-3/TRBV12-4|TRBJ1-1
TGTGCCAGCAGAGGGGACAGGGCACAAGCTTTCTTT
CASRGDRAQAFF
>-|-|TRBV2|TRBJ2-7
TGTGCCGGCAGTGACCCCAGGGACGGCGCCTACGAGCAGTACTTC
CAGSDPRDGAYEQYF
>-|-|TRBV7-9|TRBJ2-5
TGTGCCAGCAGCCACGATTTGAAAGCCTCCGGGGGCCAGTACTTC
CASSHDLKASGGQYF
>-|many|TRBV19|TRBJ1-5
TGTGCCAGTAGTCAGCGGACTAGCAATCAGCCCCAGCATTTT
CASSQRTSNQPQHF
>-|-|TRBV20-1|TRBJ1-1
TGCAGTACTAGAGCATCGCAGCATGAAGCCTTCTTT
CSTRASQHEAFF
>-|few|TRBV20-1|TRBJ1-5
TGCAGTGCTAGGCCGGGGACGGTGAGCAATCAGCCCCAGCATTTT
CSARPGTVSNQPQHF
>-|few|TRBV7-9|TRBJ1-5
TGTGCCAGCAGCTCGAATCGGGATCAGCCCCAGCATTTT
CASSSNRDQPQHF
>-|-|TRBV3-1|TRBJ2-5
TGTGCCAGCAGGCAGAACCTGTACTTC
CASRQNLYF
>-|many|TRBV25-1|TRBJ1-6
TGTGCCAGCACCTCAGGGTCGGGTTCACCCCTCCACTTT
CASTSGSGSPLHF
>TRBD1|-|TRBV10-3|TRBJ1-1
TGTGCCATCACCGGGACAGGGTTGAGCACTGAAGCTTTCTTT
CAITGTGLSTEAFF
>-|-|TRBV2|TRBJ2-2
TGTGCCAGCAGTGGGGGCGGTAGCCTTGAAACCGGGGAGCTGTTTTTT
CASSGGGSLETGELFF
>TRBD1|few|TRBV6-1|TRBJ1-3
TGTGCCAGCAGTACGGGACAGCCGTGGTCTGGAAACACCATATATTTT
CASSTGQPWSGNTIYF
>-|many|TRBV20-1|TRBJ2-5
TGCAGTGCTGCCAGAGGGGTTGGGTTGGGGGAGACCCAGTACTTC
CSAARGVGLGETQYF
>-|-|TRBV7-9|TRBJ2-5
TGTGCCAGCAGCACCGGCGCCAGGGTAGAGACCCAGTACTTC
CASSTGARVETQYF
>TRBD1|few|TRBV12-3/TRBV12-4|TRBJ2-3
TGTGCCAGCAGTTACACCGGGACAGGGGTTTCAGATACGCAGTATTTT
CASSYTGTGVSDTQYF